Below are 23 T cell receptor beta chains sequenced from a single sample in a study of blood T cells in healthy people across ages. A J-beta primer mix and a sample-barcoded 5' primer were used in a second PCR of about 6 to 12 cycles. From the 5' RACE reads, TCRdb called clonotypes with MiXCR, one entry per CDR3 protein. Of 540,000 or so distinct CDR3 sequences listed, less than 60% are singletons. Specimen: blood. The receptors were gathered from an older man in good health.

CDR3 coding DNA: TGTGCCAGCAGTCCCAAACAGGGGGCGTTAGATACGCAGTATTTT. Translated, it gives CASSPKQGALDTQYF. The genes are TRBV12-3 or TRBV12-4 and TRBJ2-3; 9 nucleotides agree with TRBD1. V lost 5 bases and J lost 5; bases outside the gene matches: 8. This CDR3 spans 15 amino acids.

As for this clonotype: One end of the junction does not line up with germline, which may come from a read error. V usage is TRBV10-3 and J usage is TRBJ2-6; D gene unclear. CDR3 size: 14 residues. CDR1 is ENHRY, CDR2 SYGVKD, per germline. The CDR3 loop reads CAIRVNSGTNVLTF. The CDR3 bases are TGTGCCATCAGAGTGAACTCTGGGACCAACGTCCTGACTTTC.

This clonotype was recorded a few times. The chain uses TRBV4-3 and TRBJ2-4, with 11 bases lining up with TRBD2. V shed 1 base, J shed 7 bases, and the junction held 6 bases outside the gene matches. This CDR3 region has 16 residues. From germline, CDR1 is LGHNA and CDR2 YSLEER. The CDR3 sequence: CASSQGGSGGANIQYF. The CDR3, as DNA: TGCGCCAGCAGCCAAGGAGGTAGCGGGGGGGCGAACATTCAGTACTTC.

The rearrangement joins TRBV7-9 to TRBJ1-2; TRBD1 might be the D (5 bases). Trimming left V 2 bases short and J 8 bases short, with 12 bases between. Looked up from germline, CDR1 is SEHNR and CDR2 is FQNEAQ (reference sequence). CDR3 length equals 13 residues. The CDR3 sequence: CASSLSGPSGYTF. CDR3 nucleotide sequence: TGTGCCAGCAGCTTATCGGGGCCTAGCGGCTACACCTTC.

The chain employs TRBV27 and TRBJ2-7, with TRBD2 identical over 9 bases. In germline, CDR1 is MNHEY, CDR2 SMNVEV (reference sequence). The CDR3 spans 16 residues. Unmatched junction bases numbered 16, after V lost 6 bases and J lost 7 bases. Written as DNA, the CDR3 is TGTGCCAGCAGCCCCCCCTGGGCGGGAGGGCCTTATGAGCAGTACTTC. Protein product: CASSPPWAGGPYEQYF.

This chain links TRBV6-6 with TRBJ2-7; D is unresolved. This CDR3 is built from 12 residues. The V end was cut by 6 bases, the J end by 4 bases, with 10 bases between. Germline values: CDR1 MNHNY, CDR2 SVGAGI (reference sequence). The CDR3 spells CASRGSRYEQYF. For the CDR3, the DNA is TGTGCCAGCAGGGGTAGTCGGTACGAGCAGTACTTC.

The rearrangement uses TRBV9 and TRBJ2-3, with D possibly being TRBD1 (6 bases). The CDR3 runs 14 residues. Germline V gene data show CDR1 as SGDLS and CDR2 as YYNGEE. The V gene lost 2 bases and the J gene lost 4 bases, with 11 bases spanning the gap. CDR3 amino acids: CASSVATGPDTQYF. CDR3 in DNA: TGTGCCAGCAGCGTGGCTACAGGGCCAGATACGCAGTATTTT.

This clonotype appeared a single time. V gene TRBV12-5 combines with J gene TRBJ2-4; TRBD1 agrees at 8 bases. The length of the CDR3 is 17 residues. Germline assignment: CDR1 LGHNT and CDR2 FRNRAP. V was pared by 6 bases and J by 0 bases, with 10 bases of the junction left unmatched. The CDR3 DNA sequence: TGTGCTAGTGGGGAGGGACAGGAAACCTTAGCCAAAAACATTCAGTACTTC. It is translated as CASGEGQETLAKNIQYF.

V is TRBV3-1 and J is TRBJ2-5; no clear D gene. Germline assignment: CDR1 LGHDT and CDR2 YNNKEL (reference sequence). Trimming removed 0 bases from V and 0 bases from J, with 5 bases in between. CDR3 length: 14 residues. CDR3 protein: CASSQETYQETQYF. The CDR3 coding sequence is TGTGCCAGCAGCCAAGAGACATACCAAGAGACCCAGTACTTC.

The V gene is TRBV10-3, the J gene TRBJ2-3; no clear D. V shed 3 bases and J shed 6 bases, with 7 bases lying between them. Germline V gives CDR1 ENHRY, CDR2 SYGVKD. This CDR3 spans 12 amino acids. Here the CDR3 reads CAISDDGDTQYF. CDR3 coding DNA: TGTGCCATCAGTGATGATGGGGATACGCAGTATTTT.

This clonotype was counted only a few times. V and J are TRBV6-6 and TRBJ2-1; possible D gene TRBD2, 5 bases. The DNA end is more similar to TRBJ2-7, so the J call may be wrong. Germline loops: CDR1 MNHNY, CDR2 SVGAGI (reference sequence). CDR3 length: 17 amino acids. The CDR3 reads CASSYGCGGSSYNEQYF. DNA for the CDR3: TGTGCCAGCAGTTACGGTTGCGGAGGTAGCTCCTACAATGAGCAGTACTTC.

This clonotype occurred a few times. The chain uses TRBV7-2 and TRBJ1-2, with D unclear. CDR3 size: 11 residues. The ends were cut back, 1 base at V and 8 bases at J, with 5 bases in the middle. Germline assignment: CDR1 SGHTA and CDR2 FQGNSA. The CDR3 DNA follows: TGTGCCAGCAGCTTAGACCTCGGCTACACCTTC. Translated: CASSLDLGYTF.

The chain employs TRBV7-9 and TRBJ2-1, with no clear D. The end of the DNA is better explained by TRBJ2-7, so the J call may be wrong. The CDR3 is made up of 15 amino acids. CDR1 is SEHNR and CDR2 is FQNEAQ in the germline V gene (reference sequence). The CDR3 spells CASSLLGRKVDEQYF. CDR3 bases: TGTGCCAGCAGCTTATTGGGTAGAAAGGTTGATGAGCAGTACTTC.

This clonotype has just a few counts. The CDR3 sequence: CASSAQGALNEQFF. CDR3 DNA sequence: TGTGCCAGCTCGGCCCAGGGGGCTCTTAATGAGCAGTTCTTC. This chain uses TRBV7-2 with TRBJ2-1, with 8 nucleotides matching TRBD1. V lost 8 bases and J lost 7; bases outside the gene matches: 10. The length of the CDR3 is 14 residues. Germline CDR1 and CDR2: SGHTA and FQGNSA.

The V and J genes are TRBV6-6 and TRBJ2-3; 13 bases fit TRBD2. This CDR3 contains 15 residues. The J segment lost 5 bases and the V segment lost 5 bases, leaving 4 bases of the junction unmatched. Germline V gene lookup returns CDR1 MNHNY and CDR2 SVGAGI (reference sequence). CDR3: CASSGTSGAGDTQYF. The CDR3 bases are TGTGCCAGCAGTGGGACTAGCGGGGCTGGAGATACGCAGTATTTT.

This clonotype was detected only once. This chain joins TRBV12-3 or TRBV12-4 and TRBJ2-4; D might be TRBD2 (6 bases). Gene TRBJ2-7 matches the end of the DNA better, so the J call may be wrong. The CDR3 totals 12 residues. The CDR3 loop is CASSFGLLEQYF. The CDR3 DNA reads TGTGCCAGCAGTTTTGGACTACTCGAGCAGTACTTC.

For the CDR3, the DNA is TGTGCCAGCAGCACCCTCAGGGGCACAGATACGCAGTATTTT. It encodes CASSTLRGTDTQYF. V usage is TRBV9 and J usage is TRBJ2-3; D might be TRBD1 (5 bases). The CDR3 has 14 residues. Germline lookup yields CDR1 SGDLS and CDR2 YYNGEE. V lost 4 bases and J 1 base, leaving 10 bases between the germline ends.

The chain employs TRBV18 and TRBJ1-1; D gene unclear. Germline lookup yields CDR1 KGHSH and CDR2 LQKENI. The germline V and J ends were trimmed by 2 bases and 1 base, with 11 bases remaining between them. This CDR3 contains 15 residues. The CDR3 DNA is TGTGCCAGCTCACCATTAGGCCCCTCGAACACTGAAGCTTTCTTT. Residues: CASSPLGPSNTEAFF.

This sequence joins TRBV30 and TRBJ1-2; D is unclear. The CDR3 extends over 11 amino acids. Trimming stripped 5 bases from V and 1 base from J, with 5 bases between. Per the germline V gene, CDR1 is GTSNPN and CDR2 is SVGIG (reference sequence). In nucleotides, the CDR3 is TGTGCCTGGGACGGTAACTATGGCTACACCTTC. This codes for CAWDGNYGYTF.

The V and J genes are TRBV6-2 or TRBV6-3 and TRBJ2-1; no clear D. Per germline, CDR1 MNHEY and CDR2 SVGEGT. The CDR3 sequence is 16 residues long. Trimming took 2 bases from V and 8 from J, leaving 19 bases between them. Here the CDR3 reads CASSYAPRAAMDEQFF. CDR3 DNA sequence: TGTGCCAGCAGTTACGCCCCAAGGGCGGCGATGGATGAGCAGTTCTTC.

The genes are TRBV7-9 and TRBJ1-2, with a weak D call TRBD1 (5 bases). Trimming pared 4 bases from V and 8 bases from J, leaving 17 bases between. The germline CDR1 and CDR2 sequences are SEHNR and FQNEAQ (reference sequence). The CDR3 length is 14 residues. The CDR3 loop is CASSSDVRGTGYTF. The CDR3 DNA reads as TGTGCCAGCAGCTCGGACGTTCGGGGGACGGGCTACACCTTC.

A few counts support this clonotype. The chain links TRBV27 to TRBJ2-3, with D unresolved. This CDR3 is 19 amino acids long. CDR1 is MNHEY, CDR2 SMNVEV, per germline (reference sequence). V was shortened by 4 bases and J by 1 base, with 24 bases between the two germline ends. In nucleotides, the CDR3 is TGTGCCAGCAGTTCCCAACCCCTCGTCTTAGGAGTCGGCACAGATACGCAGTATTTT. It translates to CASSSQPLVLGVGTDTQYF.

This clonotype has at least ten counts. The V call is TRBV9, the J call TRBJ2-3, with 11 nucleotides matching TRBD2. The V and J ends lost 3 bases and 2 bases, in that order; junction bases with no gene match: 2. In germline, CDR1 is SGDLS, CDR2 YYNGEE. The CDR3 consists of 15 residues. CDR3 sequence (DNA): TGTGCCAGCAGCGGGACTAGCGGGCCCACAGATACGCAGTATTTT. Protein product: CASSGTSGPTDTQYF. The full variable domain, rest sourced from reference TRBV9 and TRBJ2-3, is DSGVTQTPKHLITATGQRVTLRCSPRSGDLSVYWYQQSLDQGLQFLIQYYNGEERAKGNILERFSAQQFPDLHSELNLSSLELGDSALYFCASSGTSGPTDTQYFGPGTRLTVL.